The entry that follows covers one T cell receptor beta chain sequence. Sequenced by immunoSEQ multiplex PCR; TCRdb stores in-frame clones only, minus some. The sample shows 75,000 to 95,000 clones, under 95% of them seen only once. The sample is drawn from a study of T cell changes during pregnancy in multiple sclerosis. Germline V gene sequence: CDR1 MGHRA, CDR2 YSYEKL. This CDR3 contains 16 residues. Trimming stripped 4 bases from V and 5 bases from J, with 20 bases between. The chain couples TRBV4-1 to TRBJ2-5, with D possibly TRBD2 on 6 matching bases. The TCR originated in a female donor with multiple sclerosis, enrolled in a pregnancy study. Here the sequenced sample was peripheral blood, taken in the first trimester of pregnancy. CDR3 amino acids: CASSPPLRDWRETQYF. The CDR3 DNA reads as TGCGCCAGCAGCCCCCCTCTTCGGGACTGGAGGGAGACCCAGTACTTC.